A selection of T cell receptor beta chains follows, all from one sample in a study of T-cell memory formation after mild COVID-19. TCRdb analysed the 5' RACE reads with MiXCR anew, one entry per CDR3 protein. The repertoire holds approximately 100,000 distinct CDR3 sequences, with approximately 10% as singletons. Sequenced input: PBMCs or a T cell subset sorted from them (not recorded which). The receptors were sampled from a man aged 18 to 30 who had mild COVID-19 (a few samples of this study predate the infection). Cell type and time point are not known. Both conserved end residues are part of each CDR3. A D gene is named only where the DNA matches it firmly. Part of the rows lack a size; the others show once, few, many or a class for expanded clones.

TRBD1	TRBV18	-	TRBJ1-1	CASSPAGTAGTEAFF	TGTGCCAGCTCACCCGCCGGGACAGCGGGCACTGAAGCTTTCTTT
-	TRBV5-5	-	TRBJ2-1	CASNPTGRQYNEQFF	TGTGCCAGCAACCCCACGGGGAGACAATACAATGAGCAGTTCTTC
TRBD2	TRBV20-1	-	TRBJ2-5	CSARGRTSGGAQETQYF	TGCAGTGCTAGAGGTCGGACTAGCGGGGGGGCACAAGAGACCCAGTACTTC
-	TRBV5-1	many	TRBJ2-1	CASRLGINNEQFF	TGCGCCTCCAGGCTGGGTATCAACAATGAGCAGTTCTTC
-	TRBV7-6	many	TRBJ2-5	CASSLLGVVTETQYF	TGTGCCAGCAGCTTACTCGGGGTTGTAACAGAGACCCAGTACTTC
TRBD1	TRBV7-2	-	TRBJ1-2	CASDAGTGHYGYTF	TGTGCCAGCGACGCCGGGACAGGGCACTATGGCTACACCTTC
-	TRBV7-9	-	TRBJ2-5	CASSSREGGEETQYF	TGTGCCAGCAGCTCCCGAGAAGGGGGAGAAGAGACCCAGTACTTC
-	TRBV5-1	few	TRBJ2-7	CASSPGANERGEQYF	TGCGCCAGCAGCCCCGGGGCCAATGAAAGAGGGGAGCAGTACTTC
-	TRBV19	-	TRBJ2-5	CASSFTSDIQETQYF	TGTGCCAGTAGTTTTACCTCGGACATCCAAGAGACCCAGTACTTC
-	TRBV3-1	few	TRBJ1-1	CASSQDWGNTEAFF	TGTGCCAGCAGCCAAGATTGGGGAAACACTGAAGCTTTCTTT
TRBD2	TRBV29-1	few	TRBJ2-3	CSGAELAGAYTDTQYF	TGCAGCGGCGCGGAACTAGCGGGGGCCTACACAGATACGCAGTATTTT
TRBD2	TRBV4-1	many	TRBJ2-3	CASSPFTSGTDTQYF	TGCGCCAGCAGCCCCTTTACTAGCGGCACAGATACGCAGTATTTT
-	TRBV4-2	-	TRBJ2-6	CASSQDLDSGANVLTF	TGTGCCAGCAGCCAAGATCTGGATTCTGGGGCCAACGTCCTGACTTTC
TRBD2	TRBV5-1	-	TRBJ2-2	CASSYLAGSYTGELFF	TGCGCCAGCAGCTATCTAGCGGGGAGCTACACCGGGGAGCTGTTTTTT
TRBD1	TRBV11-2	-	TRBJ2-7	CASSLAGQTYEQYF	TGTGCCAGCAGCTTAGCGGGACAGACCTACGAGCAGTACTTC
TRBD1	TRBV5-1	few	TRBJ2-3	CASSSGQAADTQYF	TGCGCCAGCAGCTCGGGACAGGCAGCAGATACGCAGTATTTT
-	TRBV5-5	few	TRBJ1-6	CASSPGSLGINREPLHF	TGTGCCAGCAGCCCCGGGTCGCTAGGGATTAATCGGGAACCCCTCCACTTT
-	TRBV24-1	-	TRBJ1-1	CATRQNTEAFF	TGTGCCACCAGACAGAACACTGAAGCTTTCTTT
-	TRBV7-6	few	TRBJ2-2	CASSLGETGELFF	TGTGCCAGCAGCTTGGGAGAGACCGGGGAGCTGTTTTTT
-	TRBV7-9	few	TRBJ1-1	CASIYPNTEAFF	TGTGCCAGCATCTACCCGAACACTGAAGCTTTCTTT
TRBD1	TRBV29-1	-	TRBJ2-7	CSAGQGGYEQYF	TGCAGCGCCGGACAGGGGGGGTACGAGCAGTACTTC
-	TRBV11-3	-	TRBJ1-2	CASSPDAKDGYTF	TGTGCCAGCAGCCCCGATGCAAAGGATGGCTACACCTTC
-	TRBV4-3	few	TRBJ1-2	CASSPGDTPNYGYTF	TGCGCCAGCAGCCCCGGGGACACTCCAAACTATGGCTACACCTTC
TRBD1	TRBV9	-	TRBJ2-7	CASSVGDSPSYEQYF	TGTGCCAGCAGCGTAGGGGACAGCCCTTCCTACGAGCAGTACTTC
TRBD2	TRBV6-2/TRBV6-3	few	TRBJ2-7	CASGGLAGDSYEQYF	TGTGCCAGCGGGGGACTAGCGGGGGACTCCTACGAGCAGTACTTC
-	TRBV4-1	few	TRBJ2-2	CASSQYKYTGELFF	TGCGCCAGCAGCCAATACAAGTACACCGGGGAGCTGTTTTTT
TRBD1	TRBV6-5	-	TRBJ1-1	CASRDRGRLNTEAFF	TGTGCCAGCAGAGACAGGGGGCGTTTGAACACTGAAGCTTTCTTT
-	TRBV27	-	TRBJ2-1	CASSPQGRNNEQFF	TGTGCCAGCAGTCCCCAGGGACGTAACAATGAGCAGTTCTTC
-	TRBV12-3/TRBV12-4	few	TRBJ1-5	CASSLALELRDQPQHF	TGTGCCAGCAGTTTAGCGCTAGAGCTCAGGGATCAGCCCCAGCATTTT
TRBD2	TRBV6-6	few	TRBJ2-2	CASSLMTSGGSSTGELFF	TGTGCCAGCAGTTTAATGACTAGCGGGGGGAGTAGCACCGGGGAGCTGTTTTTT
-	TRBV6-5	few	TRBJ2-4	CASSYQAGLAKNIQYF	TGTGCCAGCAGTTACCAGGCGGGGCTAGCCAAAAACATTCAGTACTTC
TRBD1	TRBV5-1	few	TRBJ2-5	CASILGQGEETQYF	TGCGCCAGCATCCTCGGACAGGGGGAAGAGACCCAGTACTTC
-	TRBV6-6	-	TRBJ2-7	CASSYSTSFYEQYF	TGTGCCAGCAGTTACTCGACCAGTTTCTACGAGCAGTACTTC
TRBD1	TRBV4-1	-	TRBJ2-1	CASSQGTGINEQFF	TGCGCCAGCAGCCAGGGGACAGGAATCAATGAGCAGTTCTTC
-	TRBV7-9	few	TRBJ1-2	CASTSAPTGHGYTF	TGTGCCAGCACCTCTGCCCCGACAGGTCATGGCTACACCTTC
-	TRBV6-2/TRBV6-3	few	TRBJ1-5	CASSYRGLNQPQHF	TGTGCCAGCAGTTACAGGGGCCTCAATCAGCCCCAGCATTTT
-	TRBV10-3	many	TRBJ2-2	CAIGEVARLNTGELFF	TGTGCCATCGGAGAGGTCGCGAGATTGAACACCGGGGAGCTGTTTTTT
TRBD1	TRBV29-1	few	TRBJ1-4	CSATDRGLTKLFF	TGCAGCGCCACGGACAGGGGCCTCACAAAACTGTTTTTT
TRBD1	TRBV4-1	few	TRBJ1-1	CASFGQGNTEAFF	TGCGCCAGCTTTGGACAGGGGAACACTGAAGCTTTCTTT
TRBD1	TRBV6-5	-	TRBJ1-3	CASSYYQGVSGNTIYF	TGTGCCAGCAGTTACTATCAGGGGGTCTCTGGAAACACCATATATTTT
-	TRBV5-4	few	TRBJ1-1	CASKFPGNTEAFF	TGTGCCAGCAAATTCCCAGGGAACACTGAAGCTTTCTTT
-	TRBV29-1	-	TRBJ2-2	CSALLSGAANTGELFF	TGCAGCGCCCTCCTGTCCGGGGCCGCGAACACCGGGGAGCTGTTTTTT
TRBD1	TRBV6-4	-	TRBJ2-1	CASSPGQGAIGEQFF	TGTGCCAGCAGCCCGGGACAGGGGGCGATTGGTGAGCAGTTCTTC
-	TRBV6-2/TRBV6-3	-	TRBJ2-1	CASSYLRDTFF	TGTGCCAGCAGTTACTTACGTGATACCTTCTTC
TRBD1	TRBV7-9	many	TRBJ2-6	CASSSTLQGARGANVLTF	TGTGCCAGCAGCTCAACCTTACAGGGGGCACGTGGGGCCAACGTCCTGACTTTC
-	TRBV5-1	few	TRBJ1-4	CASSLAGEKLFF	TGCGCCAGCAGCTTAGCTGGAGAAAAACTGTTTTTT
-	TRBV4-1	many	TRBJ1-5	CASSQGPGEAQPQHF	TGCGCCAGCAGCCAAGGACCAGGGGAGGCTCAGCCCCAGCATTTT
-	TRBV6-2/TRBV6-3	-	TRBJ2-7	CASSYSYSLGDEQYF	TGTGCCAGCAGTTATTCTTACAGCCTTGGGGACGAGCAGTACTTC
TRBD1	TRBV6-4	few	TRBJ2-5	CATSQGGDRGRQYF	TGTGCCACATCTCAAGGGGGCGACCGGGGTCGGCAGTACTTC
-	TRBV27	-	TRBJ2-1	CASSLFLGLAPGNEQFF	TGTGCCAGCAGTTTGTTCCTGGGTCTAGCCCCAGGGAATGAGCAGTTCTTC
-	TRBV7-9	-	TRBJ1-3	CASSLGRLVGASGNTIYF	TGTGCCAGCAGCTTAGGAAGGCTGGTCGGAGCCTCTGGAAACACCATATATTTT
TRBD2	TRBV4-2	many	TRBJ2-3	CASSQGSSGSTDTQYF	TGTGCCAGCAGCCAAGGTTCTAGCGGGAGCACAGATACGCAGTATTTT
-	TRBV19	few	TRBJ2-2	CASSIGTPELFF	TGTGCCAGTAGTATAGGAACGCCGGAGCTGTTTTTT
-	TRBV18	few	TRBJ2-3	CASSPPPGPNTQYF	TGTGCCAGCTCACCACCACCGGGACCCAATACGCAGTATTTT
TRBD1	TRBV18	few	TRBJ1-1	CASSFASRTGFKATEAFF	TGTGCCAGCTCTTTTGCATCGAGGACAGGGTTTAAGGCTACTGAAGCTTTCTTT
-	TRBV24-1	few	TRBJ2-5	CATSDLPGGQETQYF	TGTGCCACCAGTGATTTGCCTGGGGGGCAAGAGACCCAGTACTTC
TRBD1	TRBV4-2	-	TRBJ2-3	CASSQAPDGQGTYF	TGTGCCAGCAGCCAAGCGCCTGATGGACAGGGAACCTATTTT
-	TRBV27	-	TRBJ1-2	CASSFRTGHGYTF	TGTGCCAGCAGTTTTCGAACAGGCCATGGCTACACCTTC
-	TRBV27	-	TRBJ1-4	CASSLTLSTNEKLFF	TGTGCCAGCAGTTTAACTCTTTCAACTAATGAAAAACTGTTTTTT